The clone carrying this TCR beta chain was counted ten times or more. Its specificity is not known. This entry belongs to a study of T cells in Graves' hyperthyroidism and ophthalmopathy. There were TCR beta CDR3 regions amplified from RNA transcripts. TCR CDR3 underwent first-round RT-PCR with the HTBI primer set. A single record per CDR3 protein comes from TCRdb applying MiXCR to the multiplex PCR reads. The sample carries about 360,000 distinct CDR3 sequences, approximately 14% recorded once. Study results and caveats: From stable hyperthyroidism, ophthalmopathy was set apart by a 13 V-J model.

CDR1 is DFQATT, CDR2 SNEGSKA, per germline (reference sequence). The CDR3 has 17 amino acids. With V trimmed by 3 bases and J by 7 bases, 14 bases remained unmatched. This rearrangement joins TRBV20-1 to TRBJ1-6; 8 nucleotides match TRBD1. The sequenced material came from blood. This clonotype was sampled from a woman between 18 and 30 years old with Graves' hyperthyroidism that later progressed to Graves' ophthalmopathy. CDR3 coding DNA: TGCAGTGCTAGGGACAGGGATGATAGTCGCGTCAATTCACCCCTCCACTTT. Amino acids: CSARDRDDSRVNSPLHF.